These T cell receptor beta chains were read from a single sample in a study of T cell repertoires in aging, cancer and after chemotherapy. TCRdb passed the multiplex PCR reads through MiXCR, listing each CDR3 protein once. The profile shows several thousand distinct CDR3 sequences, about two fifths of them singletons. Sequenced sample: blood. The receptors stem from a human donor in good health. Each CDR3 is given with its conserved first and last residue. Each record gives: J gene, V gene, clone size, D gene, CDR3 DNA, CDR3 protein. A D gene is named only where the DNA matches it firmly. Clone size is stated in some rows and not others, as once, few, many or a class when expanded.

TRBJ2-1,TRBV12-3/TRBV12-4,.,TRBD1,TGTGCCAGCAGCAAGGGGGCTAGGCGGCAGTTCTTC,CASSKGARRQFF
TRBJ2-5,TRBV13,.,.,TGTGCCAGCAGCTTGGGGGGAGGCCTCGGAGAACAAGAGACCCAGTACTTC,CASSLGGGLGEQETQYF
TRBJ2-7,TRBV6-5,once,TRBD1,TGTGCCAGCAGTTACTCGGACAGGGCCGAGCAGTACTTC,CASSYSDRAEQYF
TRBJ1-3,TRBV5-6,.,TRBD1,TGTGCCAGCAGCTTTACAGGACAGGGGATAGGAGGGGCTGGAAACACCATATATTTT,CASSFTGQGIGGAGNTIYF
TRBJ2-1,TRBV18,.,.,TGTGCCAGCTCATCTCAGGACGGAGGGGATGAGCAGTTCTTC,CASSSQDGGDEQFF
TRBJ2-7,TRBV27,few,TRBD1,TGTGCCAGCAGTTGGGACAGCTCCTACGAGCAGTACTTC,CASSWDSSYEQYF
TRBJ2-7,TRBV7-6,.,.,TGTGCCAGCAGCTCACGGGACTCCTATCCCCCCTACGAGCAGTACTTC,CASSSRDSYPPYEQYF
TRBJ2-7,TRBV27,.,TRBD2,TGTGCCAGCAGTTTACGGGGGGGAAACTACGAGCAGTACTTC,CASSLRGGNYEQYF
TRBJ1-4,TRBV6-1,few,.,TGTGCCAGCAGTGAAGTAGTGATGGGTAATAAAGAACTGTTTTTT,CASSEVVMGNKELFF
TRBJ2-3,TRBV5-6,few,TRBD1,TGCGCCACCGGGACAGGGGAGGGGCAGTATTTT,CATGTGEGQYF
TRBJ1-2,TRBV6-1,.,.,TGTGCCAGCAGTGAAACCTGGGACTATGGCTACACCTTC,CASSETWDYGYTF
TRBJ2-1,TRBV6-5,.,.,TGTGCCAGCAGTTACTCGATAAACCCACAGATGGATGAGCAGTTCTTC,CASSYSINPQMDEQFF
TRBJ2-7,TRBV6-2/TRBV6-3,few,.,TGTGCCAGCAGAAAGTCTGCGACAGCCGAGCAGTACTTC,CASRKSATAEQYF
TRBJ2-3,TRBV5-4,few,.,TGTGCCAGCAGCTTGGTTGGCACAGATACGCAGTATTTT,CASSLVGTDTQYF
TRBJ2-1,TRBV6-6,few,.,TGTGCCACCGGAGTGGGCGGGGGCCCCAGCTCCTACAATGAGCAGTTCTTC,CATGVGGGPSSYNEQFF
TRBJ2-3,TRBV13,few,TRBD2,TGTGCCAGCAAACCCGGAGGGAGAGCGGGGGGGCCCGATACGCAGTATTTT,CASKPGGRAGGPDTQYF
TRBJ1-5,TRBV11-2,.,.,TGTGCCAGCAGCTTAGTACAGGGCATCAATCAGCCCCAGCATTTT,CASSLVQGINQPQHF